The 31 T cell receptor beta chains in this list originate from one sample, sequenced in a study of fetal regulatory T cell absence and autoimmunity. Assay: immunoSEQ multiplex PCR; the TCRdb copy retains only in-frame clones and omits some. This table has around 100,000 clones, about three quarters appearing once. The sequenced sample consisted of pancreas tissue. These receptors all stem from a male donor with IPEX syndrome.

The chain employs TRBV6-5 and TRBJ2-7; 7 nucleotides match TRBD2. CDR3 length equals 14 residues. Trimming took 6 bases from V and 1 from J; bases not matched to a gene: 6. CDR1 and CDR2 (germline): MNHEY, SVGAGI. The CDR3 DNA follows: TGTGCCAGCAGACCGCCGGGGGGATCCTACGAGCAGTACTTC. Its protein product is CASRPPGGSYEQYF.

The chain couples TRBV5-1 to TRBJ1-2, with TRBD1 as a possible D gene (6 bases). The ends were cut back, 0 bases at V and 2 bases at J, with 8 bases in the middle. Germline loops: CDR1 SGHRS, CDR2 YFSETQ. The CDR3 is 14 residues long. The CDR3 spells CASSLGGTNYGYTF. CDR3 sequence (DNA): TGCGCCAGCAGCTTGGGCGGGACAAACTATGGCTACACCTTC.

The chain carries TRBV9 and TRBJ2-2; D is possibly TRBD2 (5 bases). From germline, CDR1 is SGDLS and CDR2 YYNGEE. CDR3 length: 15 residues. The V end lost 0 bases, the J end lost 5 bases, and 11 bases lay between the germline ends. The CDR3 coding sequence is TGTGCCAGCAGCGTAGTCCCCTGGACTACCGGGGAGCTGTTTTTT. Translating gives CASSVVPWTTGELFF.

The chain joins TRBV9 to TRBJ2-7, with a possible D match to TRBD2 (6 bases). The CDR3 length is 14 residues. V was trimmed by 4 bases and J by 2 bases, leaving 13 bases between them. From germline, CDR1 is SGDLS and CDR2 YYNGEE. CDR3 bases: TGTGCCAGCAGCAGTGGCCCGGGGGCCTACGAGCAGTACTTC. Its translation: CASSSGPGAYEQYF.

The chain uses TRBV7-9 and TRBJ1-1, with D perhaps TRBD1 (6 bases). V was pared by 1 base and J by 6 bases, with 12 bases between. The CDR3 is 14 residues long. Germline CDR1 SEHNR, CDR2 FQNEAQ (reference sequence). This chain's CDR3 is CASSLVSGQPEAFF. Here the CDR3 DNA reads TGTGCCAGCAGCTTAGTGTCGGGACAACCTGAAGCTTTCTTT.

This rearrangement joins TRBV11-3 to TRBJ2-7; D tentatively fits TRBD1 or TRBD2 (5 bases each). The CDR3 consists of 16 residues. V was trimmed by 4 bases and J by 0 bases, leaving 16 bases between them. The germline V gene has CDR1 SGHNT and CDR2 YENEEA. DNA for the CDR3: TGTGCCAGCAGCTCGTACCGGGACGGGACCTCCTACGAGCAGTACTTC. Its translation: CASSSYRDGTSYEQYF.

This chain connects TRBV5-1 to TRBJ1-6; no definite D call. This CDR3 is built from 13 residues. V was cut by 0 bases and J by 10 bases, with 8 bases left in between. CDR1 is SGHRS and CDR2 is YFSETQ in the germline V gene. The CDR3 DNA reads TGCGCCAGCAGCTTGGGGGGAAGCTCACCCCTCCACTTT. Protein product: CASSLGGSSPLHF.

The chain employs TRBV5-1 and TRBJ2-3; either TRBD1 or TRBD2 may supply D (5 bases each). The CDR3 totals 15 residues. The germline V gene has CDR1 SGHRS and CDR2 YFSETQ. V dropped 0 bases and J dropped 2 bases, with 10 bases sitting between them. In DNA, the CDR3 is TGCGCCAGCAGCTTGGCGGGGCTTAACACAGATACGCAGTATTTT. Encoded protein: CASSLAGLNTDTQYF.

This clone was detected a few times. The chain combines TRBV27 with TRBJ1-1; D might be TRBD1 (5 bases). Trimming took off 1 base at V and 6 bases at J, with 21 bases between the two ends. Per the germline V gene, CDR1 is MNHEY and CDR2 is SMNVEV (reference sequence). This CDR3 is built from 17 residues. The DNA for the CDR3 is TGTGCCAGCAGTTTATGGGGACCCATGGGGAAGAGCCCTGAAGCTTTCTTT. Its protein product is CASSLWGPMGKSPEAFF.

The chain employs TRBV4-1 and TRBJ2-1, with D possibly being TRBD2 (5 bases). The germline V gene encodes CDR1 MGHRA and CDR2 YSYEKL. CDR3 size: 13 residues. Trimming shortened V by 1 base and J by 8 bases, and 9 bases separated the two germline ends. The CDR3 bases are TGCGCCAGCAGCCAAGCCCTAGCCGATGAGCAGTTCTTC. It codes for CASSQALADEQFF.

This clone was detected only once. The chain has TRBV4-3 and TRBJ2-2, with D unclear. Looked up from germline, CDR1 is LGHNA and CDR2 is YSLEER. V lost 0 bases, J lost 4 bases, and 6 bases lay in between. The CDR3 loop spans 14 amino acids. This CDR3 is CASSQDFVTGELFF. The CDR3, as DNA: TGCGCCAGCAGCCAAGATTTCGTCACCGGGGAGCTGTTTTTT.

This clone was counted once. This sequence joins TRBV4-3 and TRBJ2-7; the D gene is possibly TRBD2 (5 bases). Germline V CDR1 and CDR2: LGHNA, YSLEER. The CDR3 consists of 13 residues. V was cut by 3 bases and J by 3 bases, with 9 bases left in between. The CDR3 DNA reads TGCGCCAGCAGCCATACTAGGGACTACGAGCAGTACTTC. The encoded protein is CASSHTRDYEQYF.

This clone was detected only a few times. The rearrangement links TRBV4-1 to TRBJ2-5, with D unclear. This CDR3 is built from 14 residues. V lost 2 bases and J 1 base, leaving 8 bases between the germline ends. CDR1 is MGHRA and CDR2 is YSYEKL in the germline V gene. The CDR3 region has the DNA TGCGCCAGCAGCCAACCCAGAGCCCAAGAGACCCAGTACTTC. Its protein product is CASSQPRAQETQYF.

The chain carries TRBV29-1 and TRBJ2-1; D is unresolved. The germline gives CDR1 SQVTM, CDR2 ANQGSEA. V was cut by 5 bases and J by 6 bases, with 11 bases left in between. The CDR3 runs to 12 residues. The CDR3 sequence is CSVLPGTNEQFF. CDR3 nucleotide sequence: TGCAGCGTTTTACCTGGTACCAATGAGCAGTTCTTC.

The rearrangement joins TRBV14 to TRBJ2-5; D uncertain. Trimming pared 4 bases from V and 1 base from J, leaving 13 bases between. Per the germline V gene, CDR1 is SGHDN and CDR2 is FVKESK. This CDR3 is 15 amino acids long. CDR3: CASSLSNWAQETQYF. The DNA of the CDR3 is TGTGCCAGCAGCCTCTCGAACTGGGCCCAAGAGACCCAGTACTTC. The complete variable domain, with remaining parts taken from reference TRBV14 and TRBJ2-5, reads EAGVTQFPSHSVIEKGQTVTLRCDPISGHDNLYWYRRVMGKEIKFLLHFVKESKQDESGMPNNRFLAERTGGTYSTLKVQPAELEDSGVYFCASSLSNWAQETQYFGPGTRLLVL.

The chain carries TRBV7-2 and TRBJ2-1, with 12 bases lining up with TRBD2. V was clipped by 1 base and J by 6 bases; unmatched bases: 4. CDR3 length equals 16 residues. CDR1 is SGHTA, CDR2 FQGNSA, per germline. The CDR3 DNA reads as TGTGCCAGCAGCTTAGGACCTAGCGGGGGGGCCAATGAGCAGTTCTTC. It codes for CASSLGPSGGANEQFF.

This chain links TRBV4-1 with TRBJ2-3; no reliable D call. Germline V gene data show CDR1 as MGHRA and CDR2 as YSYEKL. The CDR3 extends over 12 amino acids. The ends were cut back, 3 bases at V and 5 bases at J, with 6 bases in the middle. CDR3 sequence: CASSHPGDTQYF. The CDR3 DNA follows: TGCGCCAGCAGCCACCCCGGAGATACGCAGTATTTT.

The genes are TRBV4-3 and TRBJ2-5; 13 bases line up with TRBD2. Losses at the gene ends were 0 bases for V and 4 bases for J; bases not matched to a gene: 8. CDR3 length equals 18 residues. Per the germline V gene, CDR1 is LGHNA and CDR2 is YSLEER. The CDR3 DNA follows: TGCGCCAGCAGCCAAGATCGGACACTAGCGGGGGGGCCAGAGACCCAGTACTTC. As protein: CASSQDRTLAGGPETQYF.

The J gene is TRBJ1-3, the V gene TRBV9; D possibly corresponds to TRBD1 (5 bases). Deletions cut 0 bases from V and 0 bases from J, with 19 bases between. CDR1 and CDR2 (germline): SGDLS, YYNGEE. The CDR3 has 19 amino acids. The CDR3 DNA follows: TGTGCCAGCAGCGTAGTCGGGGACGGAACCCTGTTCTCTGGAAACACCATATATTTT. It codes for CASSVVGDGTLFSGNTIYF.

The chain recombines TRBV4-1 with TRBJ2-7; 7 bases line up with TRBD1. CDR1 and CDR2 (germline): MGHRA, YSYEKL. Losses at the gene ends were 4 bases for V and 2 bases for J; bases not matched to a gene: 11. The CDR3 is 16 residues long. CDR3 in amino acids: CASSLTAGGPTYEQYF. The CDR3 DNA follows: TGCGCCAGCAGCCTTACTGCAGGGGGACCGACCTACGAGCAGTACTTC.

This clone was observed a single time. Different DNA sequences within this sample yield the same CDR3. The CDR3 DNA is TGTGCCATCGGGGGACTAGCGGGAGGCAATGAGCAGTTCTTC. It specifies CAIGGLAGGNEQFF. The chain employs TRBV10-3 and TRBJ2-1; 15 nucleotides agree with TRBD2. Per germline, CDR1 ENHRY and CDR2 SYGVKD. V shed 8 bases and J 6 bases; nucleotides not matched to a gene: 2. The CDR3 spans 14 residues.

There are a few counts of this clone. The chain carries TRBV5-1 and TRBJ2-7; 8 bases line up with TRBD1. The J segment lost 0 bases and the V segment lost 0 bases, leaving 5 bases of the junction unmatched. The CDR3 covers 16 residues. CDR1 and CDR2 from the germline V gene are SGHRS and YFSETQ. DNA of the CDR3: TGCGCCAGCAGCTTGGGGGGACAGGCGAGCTCCTACGAGCAGTACTTC. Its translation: CASSLGGQASSYEQYF.

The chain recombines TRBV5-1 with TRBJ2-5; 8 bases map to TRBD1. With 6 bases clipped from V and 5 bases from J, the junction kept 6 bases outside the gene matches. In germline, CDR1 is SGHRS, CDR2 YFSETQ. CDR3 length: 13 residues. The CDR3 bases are TGCGCCAGCAACCCGACAGGGGAGGAGACCCAGTACTTC. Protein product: CASNPTGEETQYF.

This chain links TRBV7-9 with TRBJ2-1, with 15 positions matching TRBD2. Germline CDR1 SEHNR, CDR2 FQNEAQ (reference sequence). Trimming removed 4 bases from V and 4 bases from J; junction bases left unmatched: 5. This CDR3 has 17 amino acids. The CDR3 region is CASSSGTSGGKYNEQFF. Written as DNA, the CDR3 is TGTGCCAGCAGCTCCGGGACTAGCGGGGGGAAATACAATGAGCAGTTCTTC.

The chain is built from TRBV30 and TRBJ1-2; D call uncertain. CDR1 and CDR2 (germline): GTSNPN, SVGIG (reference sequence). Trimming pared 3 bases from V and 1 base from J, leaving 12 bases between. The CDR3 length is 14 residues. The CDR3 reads CAWRSWEGNYGYTF. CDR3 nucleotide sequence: TGTGCCTGGAGGTCGTGGGAGGGTAACTATGGCTACACCTTC. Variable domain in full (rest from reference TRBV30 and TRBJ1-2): SQTIHQWPATLVQPVGSPLSLECTVEGTSNPNLYWYRQAAGRGLQLLFYSVGIGQISSEVPQNLSASRPQDRQFILSSKKLLLSDSGFYLCAWRSWEGNYGYTFGSGTRLTVV.

Here the CDR3 reads CASSFLDRGQMNTEAFF. CDR3 coding DNA: TGTGCCAGCAGTTTTTTGGACAGGGGGCAGATGAACACTGAAGCTTTCTTT. The chain recombines TRBV27 with TRBJ1-1; TRBD1 aligns across 11 bases. Germline V gene data show CDR1 as MNHEY and CDR2 as SMNVEV (reference sequence). The CDR3 is made up of 17 amino acids. V was pared by 3 bases and J by 0 bases, with 6 bases of the junction left unmatched.

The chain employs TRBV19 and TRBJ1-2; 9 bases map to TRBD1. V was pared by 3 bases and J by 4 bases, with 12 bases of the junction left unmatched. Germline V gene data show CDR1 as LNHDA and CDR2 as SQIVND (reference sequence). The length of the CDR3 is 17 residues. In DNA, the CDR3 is TGTGCCAGTAGTATCGGAGGTACAGGGGGCATAGTCTATGGCTACACCTTC. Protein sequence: CASSIGGTGGIVYGYTF.

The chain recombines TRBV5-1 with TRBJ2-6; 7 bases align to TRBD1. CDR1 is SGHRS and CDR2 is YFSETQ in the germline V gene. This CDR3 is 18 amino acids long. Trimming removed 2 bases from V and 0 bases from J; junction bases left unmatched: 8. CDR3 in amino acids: CASSFPGQLDSGANVLTF. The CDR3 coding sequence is TGCGCCAGCAGCTTCCCGGGACAGCTCGACTCTGGGGCCAACGTCCTGACTTTC.

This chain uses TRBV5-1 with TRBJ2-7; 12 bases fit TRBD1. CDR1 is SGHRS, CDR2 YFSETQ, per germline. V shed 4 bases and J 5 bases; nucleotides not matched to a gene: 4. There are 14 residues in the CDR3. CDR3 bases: TGCGCCAGCAGCCAAGGGACAGGGGGCGACGAGCAGTACTTC. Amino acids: CASSQGTGGDEQYF.

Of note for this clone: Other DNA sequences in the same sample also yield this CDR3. CDR3 in amino acids: CASSLGLGSYEQYF. The CDR3 nucleotides are TGTGCCAGCAGCTTGGGCCTAGGATCCTACGAGCAGTACTTC. V usage is TRBV7-9 and J usage is TRBJ2-7, with D hard to call. Germline lookup yields CDR1 SEHNR and CDR2 FQNEAQ (reference sequence). CDR3 length: 14 residues. V gave up 3 bases and J gave up 1 base, with 10 bases separating them. The full variable domain, in which reference TRBV7-9 and TRBJ2-7 provide the parts outside the CDR3, is DTGVSQNPRHKITKRGQNVTFRCDPISEHNRLYWYRQTLGQGPEFLTYFQNEAQLEKSRLLSDRFSAERPKGSFSTLEIQRTEQGDSAMYLCASSLGLGSYEQYFGPGTRLTVT.

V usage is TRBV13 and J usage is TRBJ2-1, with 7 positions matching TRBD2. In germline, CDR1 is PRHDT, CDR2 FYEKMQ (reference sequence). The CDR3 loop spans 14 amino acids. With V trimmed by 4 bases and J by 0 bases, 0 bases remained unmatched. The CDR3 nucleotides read TGTGCCAGCAGCTCTAGCGGCTCCTACAATGAGCAGTTCTTC. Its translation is CASSSSGSYNEQFF.